This T cell receptor beta chain stems from a study of tumor-infiltrating lymphocytes in primary liver carcinoma. As for the study in general: Maximum tumor diameters ranged from roughly 4 to 10 cm, stage T1-T3 N0M0.

The CDR3 length is 18 residues. The V gene's germline CDR1 is SGHAT and CDR2 FQNNGV. Of note for this clonotype: Its antigen is currently unknown. An end of the junction does not agree with germline; a read error may underlie this.

TCR beta cDNA was prepared out of roughly 500 ng total RNA by means of a constant-region primer. Libraries for TCR beta were built through three nested multiplex PCR rounds, which together made up a slightly modified ARM-PCR procedure. A C-beta reverse primer and TRBV1-TRBV30 forward primers served in each of the first two PCR rounds, at about 10 cycles apiece. Via MiXCR, TCRdb re-called the multiplex PCR reads, giving one row per CDR3 protein. Of fewer than 250,000 distinct CDR3 sequences listed, approximately 86% are singletons. DNA and RNA were both co-extracted from about 19-30 mg of bulk tissue that had not been sorted. Study-wide findings and caveats: Appearing in all five tumor regions was true of only about 7-25% of top clones. Pairs of tumor regions overlapped more than tumor-adjacent and tumor-blood pairs did.

This chain connects TRBV11-2 to TRBJ2-5; a possible D gene is TRBD1 (5 bases). Sequenced input: tumor tissue from primary liver carcinoma. The source of this sequence is a middle-aged man with primary liver carcinoma and hepatitis B virus infection. The chain's CDR3 is CDSSPIPIQGTGRETQYF. The CDR3 coding sequence is TGTGACAGCAGCCCTATCCCAATCCAGGGTACTGGGCGGGAGACCCAGTACTTC.